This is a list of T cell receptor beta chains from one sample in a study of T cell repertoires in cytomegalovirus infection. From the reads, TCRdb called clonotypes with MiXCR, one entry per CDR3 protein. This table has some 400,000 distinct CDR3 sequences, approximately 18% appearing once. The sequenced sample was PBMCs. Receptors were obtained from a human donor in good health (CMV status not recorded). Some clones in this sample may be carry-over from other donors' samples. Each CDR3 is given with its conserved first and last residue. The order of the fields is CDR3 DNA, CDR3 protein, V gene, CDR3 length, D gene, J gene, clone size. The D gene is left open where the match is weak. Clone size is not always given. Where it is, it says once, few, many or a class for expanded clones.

TGTGCCAGCAGCTTGCCGCTATCTGGGGCGCGCGATGAGCAGTTCTTC | CASSLPLSGARDEQFF | TRBV5-4 | 16 | - | TRBJ2-1 | -
TGTGCCAGTAGCCAGGGAGGGGCCGAAAAACTGTTTTTT | CASSQGGAEKLFF | TRBV19 | 13 | - | TRBJ1-4 | many
TGTGCCAGCAGTGGGGACTCCTCCACGTTCTTC | CASSGDSSTFF | TRBV2 | 11 | - | TRBJ2-1 | few
TGTGCCAGCAGCTCAACTCTGGGGGGCACAGATACGCAGTATTTT | CASSSTLGGTDTQYF | TRBV7-2 | 15 | - | TRBJ2-3 | many
TGTGCCAGCAGTCCAAGGGGGCAGAGCACTGAAGCTTTCTTT | CASSPRGQSTEAFF | TRBV11-3 | 14 | TRBD1 | TRBJ1-1 | many
TGTGCCAGCAGTACCCAGGCGGATCAGCCCCAGCATTTT | CASSTQADQPQHF | TRBV12-3/TRBV12-4 | 13 | - | TRBJ1-5 | many
TGTGCCAGCAGCCCGGACCAAGAGACCCAGTACTTC | CASSPDQETQYF | TRBV12-3/TRBV12-4 | 12 | - | TRBJ2-5 | many
TGTGCCAGCAGCGGTAGACAGGGACAAGGTGTTAAGCAGTACTTC | CASSGRQGQGVKQYF | TRBV7-2 | 15 | TRBD1 | TRBJ2-7 | -
TGCGCCAGCAGCTTAAGTCCGGAGACTGAAGCTTTCTTT | CASSLSPETEAFF | TRBV5-1 | 13 | - | TRBJ1-1 | few
TGTGCCAGCAGTTTCAACGGACGGGTTGAAGCTTTCTTT | CASSFNGRVEAFF | TRBV6-2/TRBV6-3 | 13 | - | TRBJ1-1 | few
TGTGCCAGCAGCCCCACTAGCGGACCAAGTGATACGCAGTATTTT | CASSPTSGPSDTQYF | TRBV11-2 | 15 | TRBD2 | TRBJ2-3 | few
TGTGCCAGCAGACCACTAGCGGGGGGTCGGGGAGCCGAGCAGTACTTC | CASRPLAGGRGAEQYF | TRBV11-2 | 16 | TRBD2 | TRBJ2-7 | -
TGTGCCACAAGGAAAGGGCATCCGAACACCGGGGAGCTGTTTTTT | CATRKGHPNTGELFF | TRBV15 | 15 | - | TRBJ2-2 | -
TGTGCCAGCACCCCACGTGGGGGAGGGAATGAGCAGTTCTTC | CASTPRGGGNEQFF | TRBV7-6 | 14 | TRBD2 | TRBJ2-1 | many
TGTGCCAGCACAAAGACAGGGCCCCCTTCACCCCTCCACTTT | CASTKTGPPSPLHF | TRBV2 | 14 | TRBD1 | TRBJ1-6 | few
TGTGCCAGCAGCACTCAGACTAGTTATGAGCAGTTCTTC | CASSTQTSYEQFF | TRBV7-2 | 13 | - | TRBJ2-1 | many
TGTGCCAGTACCCGAAATCTAGCGGGTGCAGATACGCAGTATTTT | CASTRNLAGADTQYF | TRBV19 | 15 | TRBD2 | TRBJ2-3 | -
TGTGCCAGCAGTCCACTCGGGGCGGGTCAGCCCCAGCATTTT | CASSPLGAGQPQHF | TRBV7-6 | 14 | - | TRBJ1-5 | -
TGTGCCATCAGTGAGCAGATTAACTATGGCTACACCTTC | CAISEQINYGYTF | TRBV10-3 | 13 | - | TRBJ1-2 | -
TGTGCCAGCGTCGAGGACACAGTATTGAACACTGAAGCTTTCTTT | CASVEDTVLNTEAFF | TRBV2 | 15 | - | TRBJ1-1 | many
TGTGCCAGCAGCTTAGAGACGGGTAATGAAAAACTGTTTTTT | CASSLETGNEKLFF | TRBV7-9 | 14 | - | TRBJ1-4 | -
TGTGCCATCAGTCCGGGACTAGCAGCCTACGAGCAGTACTTC | CAISPGLAAYEQYF | TRBV10-3 | 14 | TRBD2 | TRBJ2-7 | many
TGTGCCAGCAGCTTGAGCGATAATAGGGCCTATGGCTACACCTTC | CASSLSDNRAYGYTF | TRBV7-2 | 15 | - | TRBJ1-2 | many
TGTGCCAGCAGCTTGGGGCCAGGGGCTTCCTACGAGCAGTACTTC | CASSLGPGASYEQYF | TRBV11-2 | 15 | - | TRBJ2-7 | many
TGTGCCAGCAGCTTAAGACAGGTATCCTACAATGAGCAGTTCTTC | CASSLRQVSYNEQFF | TRBV7-2 | 15 | - | TRBJ2-1 | few
TGTGCCAGCACCCGCTTCCCCCCTGGAGGGTCCTATAATTCACCCCTCCACTTT | CASTRFPPGGSYNSPLHF | TRBV7-6 | 18 | - | TRBJ1-6 | many
TGTGCCAGCAGCTTGGGACTAGGACCTCGGGAGCAGTACTTC | CASSLGLGPREQYF | TRBV5-6 | 14 | - | TRBJ2-7 | many
TGTGCCAGTAGTACCACAGGGGGCATTACCACTGAAGCTTTCTTT | CASSTTGGITTEAFF | TRBV19 | 15 | TRBD1 | TRBJ1-1 | -
TGTGCCATCAGTGATGGAAAGAACACAGATACGCAGTATTTT | CAISDGKNTDTQYF | TRBV10-3 | 14 | - | TRBJ2-3 | -
TGTGCCAGCAGCTTGGTAGGGTGGAGCACAGATACGCAGTATTTT | CASSLVGWSTDTQYF | TRBV5-4 | 15 | - | TRBJ2-3 | -
TGTGCCAGCAGCTTTAGCCAACTAGCGGGGGGAAACGATGAGCAGTACTTC | CASSFSQLAGGNDEQYF | TRBV7-2 | 17 | TRBD2 | TRBJ2-7 | many
TGTGCCAGCAGACTAGCGGGAGGAGATACGCAGTATTTT | CASRLAGGDTQYF | TRBV2 | 13 | TRBD2 | TRBJ2-3 | -
TGTGCCAGCAGCTTCCAAATAGGGGGAAGTAATGAAAAACTGTTTTTT | CASSFQIGGSNEKLFF | TRBV7-2 | 16 | - | TRBJ1-4 | many
TGTGCCACGGAAGACAGGGATACGGGCAATCAGCCCCAGCATTTT | CATEDRDTGNQPQHF | TRBV10-3 | 15 | TRBD1 | TRBJ1-5 | few
TGCAGCGTTGCGGGAAGGGGCGAGCAGTACTTC | CSVAGRGEQYF | TRBV29-1 | 11 | - | TRBJ2-7 | -
TGCAGTGCCCCCCCAGGAGCCGTAATGAACACTGAAGCTTTCTTT | CSAPPGAVMNTEAFF | TRBV20-1 | 15 | - | TRBJ1-1 | -